This TCR beta chain was identified in a study of T cells in Graves' hyperthyroidism and ophthalmopathy. This clonotype was seen at least ten times. Antigen: not known. Amplified regions were TCR beta CDR3 sequences from RNA transcripts. Primed by the HTBI set, a first-round RT-PCR was run on the TCR CDR3. TCRdb called the multiplex PCR reads again in MiXCR, with one record for every CDR3 protein. The sample lists around 600,000 distinct CDR3 sequences; roughly a sixth were seen once. Those patients with uncontrolled infection, other autoimmune disease, pregnancy or lactation were excluded. Diagnoses were established using clinical symptoms, serum thyroxine and TRAb, thyroid ultrasound and orbital computed tomography. The source of the PBMCs was 8.5 to 10 ml of fresh peripheral blood. The germline V gene encodes CDR1 SGHRS and CDR2 YFSETQ. The CDR3 totals 15 residues. The ends were cut back, 4 bases at V and 8 bases at J, with 21 bases in the middle.

Study observations and caveats: Appearing also in blood were most of the thyroid clonotypes expanded above 0.001.

The gene calls are TRBV5-1 and TRBJ1-2; maybe TRBD1 (5 bases). Material: blood. The receptor's source is a woman in her 40s with Graves' ophthalmopathy. CDR3 DNA sequence: TGCGCCAGCAGCATCGGGACCTATACCCGGAGCGGCTACACCTTC. It codes for CASSIGTYTRSGYTF.